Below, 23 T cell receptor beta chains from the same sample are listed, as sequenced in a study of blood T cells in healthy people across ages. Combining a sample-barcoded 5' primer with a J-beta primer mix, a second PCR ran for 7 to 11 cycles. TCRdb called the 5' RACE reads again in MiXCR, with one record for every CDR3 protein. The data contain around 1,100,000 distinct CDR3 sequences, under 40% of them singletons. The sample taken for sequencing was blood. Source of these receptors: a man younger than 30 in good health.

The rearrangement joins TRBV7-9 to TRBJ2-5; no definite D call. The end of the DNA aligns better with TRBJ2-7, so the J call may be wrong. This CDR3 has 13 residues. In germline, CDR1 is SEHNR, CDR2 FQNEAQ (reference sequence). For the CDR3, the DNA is TGTGCCAGCAGCAAAGAAGGGTTCTACGAGCAGTACTTC. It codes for CASSKEGFYEQYF.

The CDR3, as DNA: TGTGCCAGCAGCCAAGATCGCAACGGCGTGACTGAAGCTTTCTTT. Encoded protein: CASSQDRNGVTEAFF. The chain joins TRBV3-1 to TRBJ1-1; D gene uncertain. The CDR3 spans 15 residues. V was cut by 0 bases and J by 5 bases, with 13 bases left in between. Germline-derived CDR1 and CDR2 are LGHDT and YNNKEL (reference sequence).

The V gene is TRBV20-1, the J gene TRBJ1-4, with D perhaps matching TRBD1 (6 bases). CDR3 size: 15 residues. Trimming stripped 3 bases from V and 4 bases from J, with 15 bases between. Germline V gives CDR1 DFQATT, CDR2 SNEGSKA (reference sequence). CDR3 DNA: TGCAGTGCTAGGAAATCGGGACAAAGTAATGAAAAACTGTTTTTT. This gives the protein CSARKSGQSNEKLFF.

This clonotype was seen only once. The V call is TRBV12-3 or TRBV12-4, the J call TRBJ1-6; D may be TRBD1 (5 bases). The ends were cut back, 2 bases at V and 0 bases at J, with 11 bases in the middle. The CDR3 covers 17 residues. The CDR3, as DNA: TGTGCCAGCAGTTTAAAGGGGCGGAGCTCCTATAATTCACCCCTCCACTTT. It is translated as CASSLKGRSSYNSPLHF.

CDR3 loop: CSALEDRGYQPQHF. The DNA for the CDR3 is TGCAGTGCGCTAGAGGACAGGGGTTATCAGCCCCAGCATTTT. This chain joins TRBV20-1 and TRBJ1-5; TRBD1 aligns across 9 bases. Germline loops: CDR1 DFQATT, CDR2 SNEGSKA (reference sequence). Trimming cost V 6 bases and J 5 bases; bases outside gene matches: 8. The length of the CDR3 is 14 residues.

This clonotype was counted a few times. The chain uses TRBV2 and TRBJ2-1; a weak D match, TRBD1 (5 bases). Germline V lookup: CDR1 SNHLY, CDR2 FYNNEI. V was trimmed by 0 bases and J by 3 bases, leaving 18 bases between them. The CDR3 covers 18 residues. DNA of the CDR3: TGTGCCAGCAGTGAAGCCCCCGAGGACAAGGGTTTCTACAATGAGCAGTTCTTC. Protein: CASSEAPEDKGFYNEQFF.

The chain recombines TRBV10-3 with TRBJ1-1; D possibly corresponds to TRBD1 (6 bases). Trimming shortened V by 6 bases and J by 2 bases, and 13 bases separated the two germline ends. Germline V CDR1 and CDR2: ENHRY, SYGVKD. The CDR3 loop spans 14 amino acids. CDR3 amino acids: CAISRGTPNTEAFF. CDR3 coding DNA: TGTGCCATCAGCCGCGGGACACCCAACACTGAAGCTTTCTTT.

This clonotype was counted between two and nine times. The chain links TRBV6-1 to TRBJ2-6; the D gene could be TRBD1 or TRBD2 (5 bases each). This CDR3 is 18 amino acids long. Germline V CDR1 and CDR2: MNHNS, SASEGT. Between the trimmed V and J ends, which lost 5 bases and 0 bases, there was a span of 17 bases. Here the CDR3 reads CASSNRDPQNSGANVLTF. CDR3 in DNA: TGTGCCAGCAGTAATAGGGACCCCCAGAACTCTGGGGCCAACGTCCTGACTTTC.

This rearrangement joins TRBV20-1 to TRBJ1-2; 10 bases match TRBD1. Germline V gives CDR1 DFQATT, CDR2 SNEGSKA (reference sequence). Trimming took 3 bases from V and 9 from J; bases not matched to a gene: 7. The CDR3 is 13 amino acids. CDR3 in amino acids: CSASGTGDVRYTF. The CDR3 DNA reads TGCAGTGCTAGCGGGACAGGGGATGTGCGCTACACCTTC.

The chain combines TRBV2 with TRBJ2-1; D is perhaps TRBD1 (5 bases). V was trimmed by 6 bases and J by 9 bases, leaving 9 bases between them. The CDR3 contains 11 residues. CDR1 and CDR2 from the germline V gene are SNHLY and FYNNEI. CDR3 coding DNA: TGTGCCAGCAGAGGGGTTGGTGAGCAGTTCTTC. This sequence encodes CASRGVGEQFF.

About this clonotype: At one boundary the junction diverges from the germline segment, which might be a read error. In DNA, the CDR3 is TGTGCCGGCAGTTTTGGGGGGGCACCCCTCCACTTT. Protein product: CAGSFGGAPLHF. This chain joins TRBV12-3 or TRBV12-4 and TRBJ1-6, with a possible D match to TRBD1 (5 bases). CDR3 size: 12 residues.

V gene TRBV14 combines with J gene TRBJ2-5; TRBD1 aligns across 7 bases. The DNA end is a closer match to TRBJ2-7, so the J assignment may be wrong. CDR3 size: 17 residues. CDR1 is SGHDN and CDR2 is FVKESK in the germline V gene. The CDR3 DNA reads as TGTGCCAGCAGCCATCGAGACAGGGCCACTTCAGGTTACGAGCAGTACTTC. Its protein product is CASSHRDRATSGYEQYF.

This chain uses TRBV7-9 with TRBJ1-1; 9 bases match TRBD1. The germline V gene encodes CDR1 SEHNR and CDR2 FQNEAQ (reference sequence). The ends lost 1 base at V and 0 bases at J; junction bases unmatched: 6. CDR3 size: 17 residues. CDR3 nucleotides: TGTGCCAGCAGCTTAGGTGGGACAGGGCCCTTGAACACTGAAGCTTTCTTT. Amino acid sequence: CASSLGGTGPLNTEAFF.

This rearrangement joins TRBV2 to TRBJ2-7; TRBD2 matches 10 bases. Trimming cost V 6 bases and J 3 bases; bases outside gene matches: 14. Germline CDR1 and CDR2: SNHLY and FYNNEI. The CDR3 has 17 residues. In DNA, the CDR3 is TGTGCCAGCAGCGAGACCGCGACTAGCGGGCTAGACTACGAGCAGTACTTC. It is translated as CASSETATSGLDYEQYF.

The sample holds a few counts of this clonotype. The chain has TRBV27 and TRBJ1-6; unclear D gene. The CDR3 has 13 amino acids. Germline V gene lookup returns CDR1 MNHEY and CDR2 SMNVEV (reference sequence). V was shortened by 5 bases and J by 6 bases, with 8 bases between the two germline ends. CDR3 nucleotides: TGTGCCAGCAGTGCCCCGGGTAATTCACCCCTCCACTTT. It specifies CASSAPGNSPLHF.

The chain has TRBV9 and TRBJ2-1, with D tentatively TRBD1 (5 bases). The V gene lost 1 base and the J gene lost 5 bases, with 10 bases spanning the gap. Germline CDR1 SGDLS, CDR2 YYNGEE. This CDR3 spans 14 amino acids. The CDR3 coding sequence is TGTGCCAGCAGCGTATCAGGGTTTGACAATGAGCAGTTCTTC. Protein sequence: CASSVSGFDNEQFF.

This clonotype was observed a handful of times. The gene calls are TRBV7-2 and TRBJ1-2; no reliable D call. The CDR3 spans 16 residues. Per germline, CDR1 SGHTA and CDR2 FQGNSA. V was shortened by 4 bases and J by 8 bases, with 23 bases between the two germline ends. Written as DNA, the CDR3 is TGTGCCAGCAGCTCCATGGGAGGTAGAAGTTTACTGGGCTACACCTTC. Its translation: CASSSMGGRSLLGYTF.

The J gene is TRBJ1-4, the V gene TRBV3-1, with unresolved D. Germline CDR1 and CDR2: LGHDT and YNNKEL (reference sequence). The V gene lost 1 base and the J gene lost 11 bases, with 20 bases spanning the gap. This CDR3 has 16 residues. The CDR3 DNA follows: TGTGCCAGCAGCCAAGGCTGGAGCGGCCAGTTTCTGAAACTGTTTTTT. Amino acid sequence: CASSQGWSGQFLKLFF.

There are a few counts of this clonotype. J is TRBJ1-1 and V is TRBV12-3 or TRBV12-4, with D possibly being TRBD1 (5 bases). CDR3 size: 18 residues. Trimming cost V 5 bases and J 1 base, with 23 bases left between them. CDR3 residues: CASSPNPPQERWNTEAFF. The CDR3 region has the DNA TGTGCCAGCAGTCCGAATCCGCCACAGGAGAGATGGAACACTGAAGCTTTCTTT.

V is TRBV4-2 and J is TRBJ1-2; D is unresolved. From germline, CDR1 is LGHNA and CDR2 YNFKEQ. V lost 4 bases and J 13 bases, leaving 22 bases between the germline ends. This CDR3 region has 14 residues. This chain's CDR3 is CASSRQTPTATLTF. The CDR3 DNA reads TGTGCCAGCAGCCGACAAACCCCGACGGCCACTCTCACCTTC.

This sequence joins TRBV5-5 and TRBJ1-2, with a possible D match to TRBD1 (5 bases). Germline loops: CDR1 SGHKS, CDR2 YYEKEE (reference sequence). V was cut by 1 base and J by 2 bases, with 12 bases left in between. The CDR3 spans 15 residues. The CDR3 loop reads CASSLLASGNYGYTF. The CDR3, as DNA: TGTGCCAGCAGCTTGCTGGCTTCAGGGAACTATGGCTACACCTTC.

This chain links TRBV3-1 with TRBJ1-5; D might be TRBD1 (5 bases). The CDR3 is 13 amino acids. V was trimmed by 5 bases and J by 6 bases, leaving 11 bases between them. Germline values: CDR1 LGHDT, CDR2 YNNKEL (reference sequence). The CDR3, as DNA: TGTGCCAGCAGCGACAGAGCGAGTCAGCCCCAGCATTTT. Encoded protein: CASSDRASQPQHF.

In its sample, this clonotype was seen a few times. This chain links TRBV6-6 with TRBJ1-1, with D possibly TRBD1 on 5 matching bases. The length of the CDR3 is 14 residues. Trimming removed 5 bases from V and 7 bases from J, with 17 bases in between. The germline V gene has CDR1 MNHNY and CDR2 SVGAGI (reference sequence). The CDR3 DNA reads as TGTGCCAGCAGTCACCGGAGTAGGGGTAGTGAAGCTTTCTTT. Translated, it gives CASSHRSRGSEAFF.